The next 20 T cell receptor beta chains were all read from a single sample in a study of OX40 agonist ivuxolimab in advanced cancers. Data came from immunoSEQ multiplex PCR; TCRdb stores just in-frame clones and leaves some out. Found here are tens of thousands of clones, about 86% of them singletons; the top ten hold 1.5% to 2%. Sample: CD4+ or CD8+ T cells sorted from blood, taken in a trial of the OX40 agonist ivuxolimab. The receptors here all came from an adult with an advanced solid tumor such as melanoma, head and neck, liver or kidney cancer.

V and J are TRBV7-3 and TRBJ2-3, with 8 nucleotides matching TRBD2. Germline V gives CDR1 SGHTA, CDR2 FQGTGA. CDR3 length: 12 residues. Trimming removed 2 bases from V and 11 bases from J; junction bases left unmatched: 3. CDR3 loop: CASSLPGGEQYF. DNA of the CDR3: TGTGCCAGCAGCTTACCCGGGGGGGAGCAGTATTTT.

This clone was seen just once. This rearrangement joins TRBV28 to TRBJ2-7, with D tentatively TRBD1 or TRBD2 (5 bases each). Looked up from germline, CDR1 is MDHEN and CDR2 is SYDVKM. CDR3 length: 14 residues. Trimming cost V 6 bases and J 0 bases, with 12 bases left between them. The DNA for the CDR3 is TGTGCCAGCAGAGGCTCTGGGACCTCCTACGAGCAGTACTTC. This encodes CASRGSGTSYEQYF.

This chain joins TRBV7-2 and TRBJ2-3; TRBD2 is a possible D gene (5 bases). The CDR3 extends over 14 amino acids. With 6 bases removed from V and 4 bases from J, the gap between germline ends came to 14 bases. The V gene's germline CDR1 is SGHTA and CDR2 FQGNSA. CDR3 DNA: TGTGCCAGCAGTCAAGGACTCTTCTCAGATACGCAGTATTTT. It yields the protein CASSQGLFSDTQYF.

V is TRBV25-1 and J is TRBJ1-2; TRBD1 might be the D (5 bases). CDR3 length: 15 residues. Trimming pared 1 base from V and 8 bases from J, leaving 17 bases between. Per the germline V gene, CDR1 is MGHDK and CDR2 is SYGVNS. As DNA, the CDR3 is TGTGCCAGCAGTGAATCTGGGCGCGGGGCCTTGGGCTACACCTTC. This gives the protein CASSESGRGALGYTF.

The rearrangement joins TRBV7-9 to TRBJ2-5; D is possibly TRBD1 (5 bases). Between the trimmed V and J ends, which lost 2 bases and 5 bases, there was a span of 12 bases. This CDR3 is built from 14 residues. CDR1 is SEHNR, CDR2 FQNEAQ, per germline (reference sequence). The CDR3 loop reads CASSLSLTAETQYF. CDR3 nucleotide sequence: TGTGCCAGCAGCTTAAGTTTGACAGCGGAGACCCAGTACTTC.

This rearrangement joins TRBV7-2 to TRBJ2-3, with 8 bases that match TRBD2. This CDR3 region has 16 residues. V shed 5 bases, J shed 0 bases, and the junction held 7 bases outside the gene matches. The germline V gene encodes CDR1 SGHTA and CDR2 FQGNSA. Here the CDR3 reads CASSPLAGGSTDTQYF. The CDR3 DNA reads TGTGCCAGCAGCCCTCTAGCGGGCGGAAGCACAGATACGCAGTATTTT.

The rearrangement uses TRBV28 and TRBJ2-1, with 10 bases aligning to TRBD2. Germline V gene lookup returns CDR1 MDHEN and CDR2 SYDVKM. J lost 5 bases, V lost 1 base, and 2 bases had no gene match. CDR3 length: 15 amino acids. CDR3 in amino acids: CASSLLSGRDNEQFF. The CDR3, as DNA: TGTGCCAGCAGTTTATTGAGCGGGAGGGACAATGAGCAGTTCTTC.

The chain is built from TRBV5-4 and TRBJ2-3; D is uncertain. Germline loops: CDR1 SGHNT, CDR2 YYREEE (reference sequence). The CDR3 sequence is 14 residues long. The ends were cut back, 0 bases at V and 4 bases at J, with 9 bases in the middle. The CDR3 sequence: CASSLAVESDTQYF. In nucleotides, the CDR3 is TGTGCCAGCAGCTTGGCCGTGGAGTCAGATACGCAGTATTTT.

The CDR3 nucleotides are TGTGCCAGCAGCGGAACAGGGTTCGATACGCAGTATTTT. This gives the protein CASSGTGFDTQYF. The chain has TRBV5-4 and TRBJ2-3; D may be TRBD1 (6 bases). Trimming shortened V by 4 bases and J by 6 bases, and 12 bases separated the two germline ends. Germline V gene data show CDR1 as SGHNT and CDR2 as YYREEE (reference sequence). The CDR3 covers 13 residues.

This sequence joins TRBV7-2 and TRBJ1-3; D is undetermined. The V gene lost 4 bases and the J gene lost 0 bases, with 7 bases spanning the gap. This CDR3 has 14 amino acids. Per the germline V gene, CDR1 is SGHTA and CDR2 is FQGNSA. The CDR3 reads CASSSQSSGNTIYF. CDR3 nucleotide sequence: TGTGCCAGCAGCTCCCAGAGCTCTGGAAACACCATATATTTT.

In its sample, this clone was seen once. The V and J genes are TRBV11-3 and TRBJ2-1; weak D call: TRBD1 (6 bases). There are 15 residues in the CDR3. Trimming shortened V by 4 bases and J by 7 bases, and 17 bases separated the two germline ends. Germline assignment: CDR1 SGHNT and CDR2 YENEEA. CDR3: CASSSDPGQSNEQFF. The CDR3 bases are TGTGCCAGCAGCTCGGACCCGGGACAAAGTAATGAGCAGTTCTTC.

The chain uses TRBV28 and TRBJ2-1; 7 positions agree with TRBD2. This CDR3 region has 14 residues. J gave up 7 bases and V 8 bases, and 11 bases lay outside the gene matches. The germline gives CDR1 MDHEN, CDR2 SYDVKM. The CDR3 DNA follows: TGTGCCAGCGGCCCGGGGGGTTTGGCTAATGAGCAGTTCTTC. Its protein product is CASGPGGLANEQFF.

The chain links TRBV4-3 to TRBJ2-3, with TRBD2 identical over 9 bases. CDR3 length equals 15 residues. Germline loops: CDR1 LGHNA, CDR2 YSLEER. Unmatched junction bases numbered 8, after V lost 5 bases and J lost 5 bases. DNA for the CDR3: TGCGCCAGCAGCAAAGCGGGAGGCCTCAGAGATACGCAGTATTTT. It is translated as CASSKAGGLRDTQYF.

The chain joins TRBV2 to TRBJ1-5; TRBD1 might be the D (5 bases). The V and J ends lost 6 bases and 0 bases respectively, with 6 bases between them. CDR1 is SNHLY and CDR2 is FYNNEI in the germline V gene. The length of the CDR3 is 13 residues. CDR3 DNA sequence: TGTGCCAGCAGCAGGGATAGCAATCAGCCCCAGCATTTT. Its translation: CASSRDSNQPQHF.

The genes are TRBV5-1 and TRBJ2-1, with 9 bases lining up with TRBD2. V lost 3 bases to trimming and J lost 3 bases; unmatched junction nucleotides: 4. CDR1 is SGHRS, CDR2 YFSETQ, per germline. CDR3 length: 15 residues. The CDR3 nucleotides read TGCGCCAGCAGCTCCCTAGCGGGGAGCTACAATGAGCAGTTCTTC. Translation: CASSSLAGSYNEQFF.

V and J are TRBV30 and TRBJ1-1, with D possibly matching TRBD1 (5 bases). Germline CDR1 and CDR2: GTSNPN and SVGIG (reference sequence). The CDR3 is 12 residues long. The ends were cut back, 8 bases at V and 3 bases at J, with 13 bases in the middle. The CDR3 loop is CAGGLSHTEAFF. CDR3 sequence (DNA): TGTGCCGGGGGGTTGTCCCACACTGAAGCTTTCTTT.

CDR3 nucleotides: TGTGCCAGCAGTTTCAGGGGGTATTATGGCTACACCTTC. Translation: CASSFRGYYGYTF. The V and J genes are TRBV28 and TRBJ1-2; 7 positions match TRBD1. The CDR3 sequence is 13 residues long. V trimming: 3 bases; J trimming: 5 bases; junction bases outside the gene matches: 3. Germline CDR1 MDHEN, CDR2 SYDVKM.

The chain joins TRBV28 to TRBJ1-5, with unresolved D. Germline loops: CDR1 MDHEN, CDR2 SYDVKM. Trimming cost V 7 bases and J 0 bases, with 10 bases left between them. This CDR3 region has 14 residues. The CDR3 DNA reads as TGTGCCAGCACCCTAACTTATAGCAATCAGCCCCAGCATTTT. This sequence encodes CASTLTYSNQPQHF.

This chain connects TRBV4-3 to TRBJ1-5; D gene uncertain. CDR3 length equals 16 residues. CDR1 is LGHNA, CDR2 YSLEER, per germline. Trimming stripped 0 bases from V and 4 bases from J, with 13 bases between. DNA of the CDR3: TGCGCCAGCAGCCAAGAGATAGCGACAACTAATCAGCCCCAGCATTTT. Protein: CASSQEIATTNQPQHF.

The chain combines TRBV5-6 with TRBJ1-2, with D unresolved. Between the trimmed V and J ends, which lost 2 bases and 4 bases, there was a span of 15 bases. Germline V lookup: CDR1 SGHDT, CDR2 YYEEEE. The CDR3 length is 15 residues. The CDR3 region has the DNA TGTGCCAGCAGCTTTGGCCTCCCTATTGCCTATGGCTACACCTTC. Its translation: CASSFGLPIAYGYTF.